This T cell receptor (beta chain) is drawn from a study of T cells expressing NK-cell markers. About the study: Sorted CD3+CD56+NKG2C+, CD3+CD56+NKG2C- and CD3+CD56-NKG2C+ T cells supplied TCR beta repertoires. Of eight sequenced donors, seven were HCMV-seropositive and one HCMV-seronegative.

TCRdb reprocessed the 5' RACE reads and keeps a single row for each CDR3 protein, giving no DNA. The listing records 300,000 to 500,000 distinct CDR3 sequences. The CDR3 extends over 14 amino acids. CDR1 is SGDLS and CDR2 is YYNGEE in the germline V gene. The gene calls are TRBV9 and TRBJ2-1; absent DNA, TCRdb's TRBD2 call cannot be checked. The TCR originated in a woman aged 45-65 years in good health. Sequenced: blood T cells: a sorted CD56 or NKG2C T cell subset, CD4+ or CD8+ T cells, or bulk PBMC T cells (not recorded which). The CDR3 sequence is CASSVGGLVDEQFF.